This T cell receptor (beta chain) was identified during a study of CD8 T cells in ankylosing spondylitis. The study, taken as a whole, reports: Characteristic of ankylosing spondylitis blood, it appeared, was a TCR beta motif comprising fewer than 10 highly homologous variants. Past studies reported some motif variants in reactive arthritis synovial fluid and blood. According to the report, clones linked to the disease were significantly enriched in matched synovial fluid samples taken from ankylosing spondylitis patients.

TCRdb used MiXCR to reprocess the 5' RACE reads, holding one entry per CDR3 protein. The sample holds roughly 440,000 distinct CDR3 sequences, under 20% seen once. Germline V gene lookup returns CDR1 MDHEN and CDR2 SYDVKM. The ends lost 6 bases at V and 7 bases at J; junction bases unmatched: 11. CDR3 length: 15 amino acids. Of note for this clonotype: What it binds is unknown.

The rearrangement joins TRBV28 to TRBJ1-2; 10 bases align to TRBD1. This sequence originates from a male donor with ankylosing spondylitis. The source material was blood, either unsorted or a sorted T cell fraction (not recorded which). The CDR3 bases are TGTGCCAGCAGCTTGGGCGACAGGGGGCTGGTTGGCTACACCTTC. It codes for CASSLGDRGLVGYTF.